Each of the 32 T cell receptor beta chains below was sequenced from the same sample in a study of neurological immune-mediated disorders. TCRdb processed the 5' RACE reads anew with MiXCR; each CDR3 protein has one entry. Here the sample spans 60,000 to 80,000 distinct CDR3 sequences, 4% to 6% being singletons. The sequenced sample consisted of PBMCs. These receptors all come from a woman aged 45-60 years with multiple sclerosis.

This clonotype was seen ten or more times. V usage is TRBV20-1 and J usage is TRBJ2-1; 13 bases line up with TRBD2. Germline CDR1 reads DFQATT; CDR2 reads SNEGSKA (reference sequence). The CDR3 sequence is 14 residues long. V lost 2 bases and J lost 10; bases outside the gene matches: 5. CDR3 in amino acids: CSARRLAGGWEQFF. As DNA, the CDR3 is TGCAGTGCTAGAAGACTAGCGGGGGGTTGGGAGCAGTTCTTC.

In its sample, this clonotype was seen many times. V gene TRBV12-3 or TRBV12-4 combines with J gene TRBJ2-1; a possible D gene is TRBD2 (6 bases). The V end lost 3 bases, the J end lost 6 bases, and 15 bases lay between the germline ends. This CDR3 has 15 amino acids. CDR3: CASSFPGTWGNEQFF. The CDR3 coding sequence is TGTGCCAGCAGTTTCCCCGGGACTTGGGGCAATGAGCAGTTCTTC.

This clonotype was found many times. This chain connects TRBV3-1 to TRBJ1-6, with D uncertain. Germline V CDR1 and CDR2: LGHDT, YNNKEL (reference sequence). The CDR3 loop spans 14 amino acids. V gave up 8 bases and J gave up 0 bases, with 8 bases separating them. The CDR3: CASLGSSYNSPLHF. The CDR3 DNA reads TGTGCCAGCTTGGGAAGCTCCTATAATTCACCCCTCCACTTT. The full variable domain, completed using reference TRBV3-1 and TRBJ1-6, is DTAVSQTPKYLVTQMGNDKSIKCEQNLGHDTMYWYKQDSKKFLKIMFSYNNKELIINETVPNRFSPKSPDKAHLNLHINSLELGDSAVYFCASLGSSYNSPLHFGNGTRLTVT.

This clonotype was picked up many times. The chain links TRBV7-2 to TRBJ2-2; possible D gene TRBD2, 5 bases. V was clipped by 5 bases and J by 4 bases, with 11 bases between them. The CDR3 consists of 14 residues. Germline lookup yields CDR1 SGHTA and CDR2 FQGNSA. CDR3 coding DNA: TGTGCCAGCAGCGCAAGCGGTTCCACCGGGGAGCTGTTTTTT. It specifies CASSASGSTGELFF.

The table lists this clonotype with many counts. The chain joins TRBV9 to TRBJ2-2; the match to TRBD1 covers 9 bases. J was trimmed by 2 bases and V by 2 bases; bases with no gene match: 4. The CDR3 has 16 residues. The germline V gene encodes CDR1 SGDLS and CDR2 YYNGEE. CDR3 sequence reads: CASSVPGQGNTGELFF. The CDR3 nucleotides are TGTGCCAGCAGCGTTCCGGGACAGGGAAACACCGGGGAGCTGTTTTTT.

This clonotype was found many times. The rearrangement links TRBV28 to TRBJ1-6; D unclear. In germline, CDR1 is MDHEN, CDR2 SYDVKM. The length of the CDR3 is 15 residues. Trimming took off 3 bases at V and 10 bases at J, with 16 bases between the two ends. The DNA of the CDR3 is TGTGCCAGCAGTTTCCCGGTGGGGTGGAACTCACCCCTCCACTTT. This codes for CASSFPVGWNSPLHF. The full variable domain, in which reference TRBV28 and TRBJ1-6 provide the parts outside the CDR3, is DVKVTQSSRYLVKRTGEKVFLECVQDMDHENMFWYRQDPGLGLRLIYFSYDVKMKEKGDIPEGYSVSREKKERFSLILESASTNQTSMYLCASSFPVGWNSPLHFGNGTRLTVT.

This clonotype is medium-sized in the sample. The V gene is TRBV4-3, the J gene TRBJ1-6; a possible D gene is TRBD1 (6 bases). The ends were cut back, 0 bases at V and 7 bases at J, with 10 bases in the middle. The CDR3 has 15 amino acids. Germline CDR1 reads LGHNA; CDR2 reads YSLEER. Here the CDR3 DNA reads TGCGCCAGCAGCCAAGATTCCAGGGGCAATTCACCCCTCCACTTT. Amino acids: CASSQDSRGNSPLHF.

Many counts were recorded for this clonotype. J is TRBJ1-5 and V is TRBV20-1; 7 nucleotides line up with TRBD1. CDR1 is DFQATT and CDR2 is SNEGSKA in the germline V gene (reference sequence). CDR3 length: 14 amino acids. Trimming took 7 bases from V and 3 from J; bases not matched to a gene: 9. The CDR3, as DNA: TGCAGTGTAAGTCGGGACAGCAACAATCAGCCCCAGCATTTT. It yields the protein CSVSRDSNNQPQHF.

This clonotype was observed at least ten times. The rearrangement joins TRBV6-6 to TRBJ2-7; 8 positions agree with TRBD1. There are 13 residues in the CDR3. The V gene's germline CDR1 is MNHNY and CDR2 SVGAGI (reference sequence). J lost 2 bases, V lost 4 bases, and 1 base had no gene match. CDR3 residues: CASSWTGTYEQYV. CDR3 nucleotides: TGTGCCAGCAGTTGGACAGGGACCTACGAGCAGTACGTC.

There are many counts of this clonotype. Germline is not matched at one junction end, which may reflect a read error. V usage is TRBV24-1 and J usage is TRBJ1-6, with TRBD1 as a possible D gene (5 bases). CDR1 and CDR2 (germline): KGHDR, SFDVKD. The CDR3 is made up of 12 amino acids. The CDR3 DNA reads as TGTGCCACCAGTGACCCGGGACGGCCCTACAACTTT. Translating gives CATSDPGRPYNF.

This chain links TRBV7-2 with TRBJ2-3; D not resolved. Per germline, CDR1 SGHTA and CDR2 FQGNSA. Trimming removed 2 bases from V and 11 bases from J, with 20 bases in between. The CDR3 runs 15 residues. The CDR3 reads CASSLRDGSGREQYF. The CDR3 DNA follows: TGTGCCAGCAGCTTACGCGACGGTTCGGGTAGGGAGCAGTATTTT.

The table lists this clonotype with many counts. The chain combines TRBV12-3 or TRBV12-4 with TRBJ1-6; no definite D call. Trimming took off 3 bases at V and 7 bases at J, with 4 bases between the two ends. The CDR3 is made up of 12 amino acids. The CDR3 nucleotides read TGTGCCAGCAGTTTGTCCAATTCACCCCTCCACTTT. The encoded protein is CASSLSNSPLHF.

This clonotype appeared many times. V gene TRBV7-9 combines with J gene TRBJ2-5, with D unresolved. The V gene lost 7 bases and the J gene lost 4 bases, with 10 bases spanning the gap. Germline values: CDR1 SEHNR, CDR2 FQNEAQ (reference sequence). The CDR3 sequence is 12 residues long. The CDR3, as DNA: TGTGCCAGCACGGCGGAACGAGAGACCCAGTACTTC. Residues: CASTAERETQYF. Variable domain in full (rest from reference TRBV7-9 and TRBJ2-5): DTGVSQNPRHKITKRGQNVTFRCDPISEHNRLYWYRQTLGQGPEFLTYFQNEAQLEKSRLLSDRFSAERPKGSFSTLEIQRTEQGDSAMYLCASTAERETQYFGPGTRLLVL.

In its sample, this clonotype was seen many times. The CDR3 reads CASSRVTSGEETQYF. CDR3 coding DNA: TGTGCCAGCAGCCGCGTGACTAGCGGGGAAGAGACCCAGTACTTC. The chain carries TRBV5-5 and TRBJ2-5; TRBD2 agrees at 11 bases. CDR1 and CDR2 (germline): SGHKS, YYEKEE (reference sequence). The CDR3 contains 15 residues. The J segment lost 3 bases and the V segment lost 4 bases, leaving 5 bases of the junction unmatched. Full variable domain (outside the CDR3, taken from reference TRBV5-5 and TRBJ2-5): DAGVTQSPTHLIKTRGQQVTLRCSPISGHKSVSWYQQVLGQGPQFIFQYYEKEERGRGNFPDRFSARQFPNYSSELNVNALLLGDSALYLCASSRVTSGEETQYFGPGTRLLVL.

Ten or more counts support this clonotype. The V and J genes are TRBV12-3 or TRBV12-4 and TRBJ2-3; possibly TRBD2 for D (6 bases). The CDR3 is 15 amino acids. V was trimmed by 3 bases and J by 0 bases, leaving 10 bases between them. This chain's CDR3 is CASSFAGSSTDTQYF. In DNA form, the CDR3 reads TGTGCCAGCAGTTTTGCGGGGAGTAGCACAGATACGCAGTATTTT.

This clonotype was seen at least ten times. The chain combines TRBV5-1 with TRBJ2-1; D gene uncertain. This CDR3 comprises 12 residues. Germline V gives CDR1 SGHRS, CDR2 YFSETQ. Trimming shortened V by 0 bases and J by 4 bases, and 2 bases separated the two germline ends. The CDR3 bases are TGCGCCAGCAGCTTGGCATACAATGAGCAGTTCTTC. It codes for CASSLAYNEQFF.

This clonotype has at least ten counts. The chain is built from TRBV20-1 and TRBJ2-3, with D maybe TRBD2 (7 bases). Germline V gene data show CDR1 as DFQATT and CDR2 as SNEGSKA (reference sequence). V was cut by 6 bases and J by 6 bases, with 31 bases left in between. This CDR3 is 18 amino acids long. The CDR3 loop is CSAAQTGAVAGATDTQYF. CDR3 bases: TGCAGTGCCGCCCAGACCGGGGCCGTGGCGGGGGCAACGGATACGCAGTATTTT.

This clonotype was detected ten times or more. CDR3 bases: TGCGCCAGCAGCCAAGGCGGGGAGCTGTTTTTT. The encoded protein is CASSQGGELFF. This sequence joins TRBV5-1 and TRBJ2-2; D is unclear. Germline CDR1 reads SGHRS; CDR2 reads YFSETQ. The CDR3 has 11 residues. Trimming left V 4 bases short and J 7 bases short, with 5 bases between.

In this sample, this clonotype turned up many times. V usage is TRBV28 and J usage is TRBJ1-2; no definite D call. The V end lost 2 bases, the J end lost 5 bases, and 12 bases lay between the germline ends. The length of the CDR3 is 14 residues. The germline V gene encodes CDR1 MDHEN and CDR2 SYDVKM. Here the CDR3 DNA reads TGTGCCAGCAGTTTAACGGGTCCGGGGTATGGCTACACCTTC. Translating gives CASSLTGPGYGYTF.

The chain has TRBV5-1 and TRBJ2-1; D is possibly TRBD1 (6 bases). Trimming stripped 2 bases from V and 1 base from J, with 10 bases between. The length of the CDR3 is 15 residues. The germline CDR1 and CDR2 sequences are SGHRS and YFSETQ. In DNA, the CDR3 is TGCGCCAGCAGCTTCACGGACAGATCCTACAATGAGCAGTTCTTC. Encoded protein: CASSFTDRSYNEQFF.

Concerning this clonotype: A read error is possible here, since a much larger clone lies one base away. This sequence joins TRBV10-3 and TRBJ1-2; D gene uncertain. The CDR3 loop spans 12 amino acids. CDR1 and CDR2 from the germline V gene are ENHRY and SYGVKD. Trimming shortened V by 10 bases and J by 4 bases, and 13 bases separated the two germline ends. The CDR3 nucleotides read TGTGCCACCGAGGGAAAAGTCTATGGCTACACCTTC. The encoded protein is CATEGKVYGYTF.

This clonotype was seen a few times. One end of the junction is discordant with germline, which a read error may explain. V and J are TRBV6-5 and TRBJ1-6, with 7 bases fitting TRBD1. CDR3 length equals 13 residues. Germline loops: CDR1 MNHEY, CDR2 SVGAGI. CDR3 amino acids: CASSYGTASPLNF. CDR3 in DNA: TGTGCCAGCAGTTACGGGACAGCCTCACCCCTCAACTTT.

This clonotype has ten or more counts. The chain employs TRBV12-3 or TRBV12-4 and TRBJ1-6; D ambiguous. V was clipped by 6 bases and J by 6 bases, with 9 bases between them. This CDR3 has 13 residues. CDR3 protein: CASSITANSPLHF. Written as DNA, the CDR3 is TGTGCCAGCAGCATCACAGCTAATTCACCCCTCCACTTT.

This clonotype was found many times. The chain combines TRBV5-5 with TRBJ1-1, with 7 bases aligning to TRBD1. Germline CDR1 is SGHKS and CDR2 is YYEKEE (reference sequence). The CDR3 consists of 17 residues. The V gene end was trimmed by 4 bases and the J gene end by 2 bases; junction bases not matched to a gene: 14. The CDR3 sequence is CASSPRPPGQINTEAFF. CDR3 nucleotides: TGTGCCAGCAGCCCCAGACCTCCGGGACAGATTAACACTGAAGCTTTCTTT.

This clonotype was detected only a few times. One end of the junction does not line up with germline, which may come from a read error. The V and J genes are TRBV7-7 and TRBJ2-2, with D perhaps TRBD2 (6 bases). The V gene's germline CDR1 is SSHAT and CDR2 FNYEAQ (reference sequence). This CDR3 comprises 14 residues. CDR3 bases: TGTGCTAGCAGCCCCCAGGCGGGGACCGGGGAGCTGTTTTTT. This encodes CASSPQAGTGELFF.

This rearrangement joins TRBV11-2 to TRBJ1-2, with a tentative D call TRBD1 (6 bases). The germline V gene has CDR1 SGHAT and CDR2 FQNNGV. The germline V and J ends were trimmed by 6 bases and 7 bases, with 9 bases remaining between them. This CDR3 spans 11 amino acids. In DNA, the CDR3 is TGTGCCAGCAGAAAGGGGGGTGGCTACACCTTC. Its translation: CASRKGGGYTF. The complete variable domain, with remaining parts taken from reference TRBV11-2 and TRBJ1-2, reads EAGVAQSPRYKIIEKRQSVAFWCNPISGHATLYWYQQILGQGPKLLIQFQNNGVVDDSQLPKDRFSAERLKGVDSTLKIQPAKLEDSAVYLCASRKGGGYTFGSGTRLTVV.

This clonotype was detected many times. The chain has TRBV20-1 and TRBJ2-7; weak D call: TRBD1 (6 bases). The CDR3 totals 13 residues. The germline V gene has CDR1 DFQATT and CDR2 SNEGSKA (reference sequence). Deletions cut 2 bases from V and 3 bases from J, with 11 bases between. CDR3 residues: CSARSGGLYEQYF. CDR3 nucleotide sequence: TGCAGTGCTAGAAGTGGGGGCCTCTACGAGCAGTACTTC.

This clonotype has at least ten counts. Compared with germline, one end of the junction differs, possibly owing to a read error. The chain carries TRBV29-1 and TRBJ1-2; no clear D. The CDR3 has 10 amino acids. The germline gives CDR1 SQVTM, CDR2 ANQGSEA. The CDR3 sequence is CSVEGYSPNF. Written as DNA, the CDR3 is TGCAGCGTTGAAGGCTACAGCCCCAACTTC.

This clonotype has at least ten counts. The V call is TRBV20-1, the J call TRBJ1-5, with TRBD1 identical over 12 bases. V shed 1 base, J shed 0 bases, and the junction held 10 bases outside the gene matches. The CDR3 has 19 amino acids. Germline CDR1 is DFQATT and CDR2 is SNEGSKA (reference sequence). The CDR3 is CSARGLTGQGAVSNQPQHF. As DNA, the CDR3 is TGCAGTGCTAGAGGACTAACGGGACAGGGGGCGGTTAGCAATCAGCCCCAGCATTTT.

The sample holds many counts of this clonotype. The V and J genes are TRBV5-1 and TRBJ1-1, with a tentative D call TRBD1 (5 bases). Trimming cost V 2 bases and J 8 bases, with 10 bases left between them. The CDR3 runs to 12 residues. Germline loops: CDR1 SGHRS, CDR2 YFSETQ. As DNA, the CDR3 is TGCGCCAGCAGCTTCCGGGGCCTGGAAGCTTTCTTT. It is translated as CASSFRGLEAFF.

This clonotype was counted only a few times. The CDR3 DNA reads TGTGCCAGCAGCTTACAACGGTCGGGTGAAAAACTGTTTTTT. This translates into CASSLQRSGEKLFF. This chain connects TRBV7-8 to TRBJ1-4, with no clear D. Per the germline V gene, CDR1 is SGHVS and CDR2 is FQNEAQ. This CDR3 comprises 14 residues. Trimming pared 2 bases from V and 7 bases from J, leaving 11 bases between.

This clonotype appeared many times. The chain carries TRBV6-2 or TRBV6-3 and TRBJ2-3, with D maybe TRBD2 (5 bases). This CDR3 is 17 amino acids long. Deletions cut 6 bases from V and 0 bases from J, with 19 bases between. Germline-derived CDR1 and CDR2 are MNHEY and SVGEGT. CDR3 protein: CASSSPGGVLSTDTQYF. CDR3 sequence (DNA): TGTGCCAGCAGCTCCCCCGGAGGCGTCCTGAGCACAGATACGCAGTATTTT.